The sequence of this T cell receptor beta chain was determined in a study of T cell repertoires in cytomegalovirus infection. As for the study in general: TCR beta signatures that were public indicated CMV infection and matching HLA type. General study points: Across the ex vivo response, the dominant clonotypes were HLA-C-restricted CMV-specific TCR beta clonotypes.

One entry per CDR3 protein results from TCRdb running MiXCR on the reads. There are around 450,000 distinct CDR3 sequences in the sample; roughly 10% occur only once, and roughly a tenth lies in the top ten. This clonotype showed up many times. Its antigen is as yet unknown. V was cut by 4 bases and J by 0 bases, with 13 bases left in between. The CDR3 has 16 residues. Germline V gene data show CDR1 as SGHNT and CDR2 as YYREEE (reference sequence). The chain employs TRBV5-4 and TRBJ2-2; D is possibly TRBD1 (5 bases). Sequenced input: PBMCs. The TCR originated in a human donor in good health (CMV status not recorded). Some clones in this sample may be carry-over from other donors' samples. The CDR3 coding sequence is TGTGCCAGCAGCCTTGGCGGCAGGGCGAACACCGGGGAGCTGTTTTTT. Its translation: CASSLGGRANTGELFF. The variable domain in full, with the rest retrieved from reference TRBV5-4 and TRBJ2-2, is ETGVTQSPTHLIKTRGQQVTLRCSSQSGHNTVSWYQQALGQGPQFIFQYYREEENGRGNFPPRFSGLQFPNYSSELNVNALELDDSALYLCASSLGGRANTGELFFGEGSRLTVL.